This passage covers 32 T cell receptor beta chains from one sample sequenced in a study of cytomegalovirus exposure and HLA in healthy donors. This PCR relied on a set of 60 Vbeta primers and 13 Jbeta primers. The protocol was immunoSEQ multiplex PCR, while the TCRdb copy is restricted to in-frame clones and leaves out a portion. The table records some 110,000 clones, approximately 86% of them present only once. Sequencing was done on a sample of PBMCs. These receptors were taken from a man between 18 and 29 years old in good health and CMV-seronegative.

V gene TRBV10-2 combines with J gene TRBJ2-3; 7 bases align to TRBD1. Per germline, CDR1 WSHSY and CDR2 SAAADI. CDR3 size: 16 residues. The V and J ends lost 0 bases and 1 base, in that order; junction bases with no gene match: 4. DNA for the CDR3: TGCGCCAGCAGTGAGTCTACAGGGGCCCGCACAGATACGCAGTATTTT. Translation: CASSESTGARTDTQYF.

Here the CDR3 DNA reads TGTGCCAGCAGCGACACAGGGGGAGAGACCCAGTACTTC. The encoded protein is CASSDTGGETQYF. The chain carries TRBV7-2 and TRBJ2-5, with 8 bases that match TRBD1. The CDR3 length is 13 residues. V shed 5 bases, J shed 4 bases, and the junction held 3 bases outside the gene matches. Germline-derived CDR1 and CDR2 are SGHTA and FQGNSA. The full variable domain, its missing parts supplied by reference TRBV7-2 and TRBJ2-5, is GAGVSQSPSNKVTEKGKDVELRCDPISGHTALYWYRQSLGQGLEFLIYFQGNSAPDKSGLPSDRFSAERTGGSVSTLTIQRTQQEDSAVYLCASSDTGGETQYFGPGTRLLVL.

This chain joins TRBV19 and TRBJ2-5, with 7 nucleotides matching TRBD2. V trimming: 5 bases; J trimming: 4 bases; junction bases outside the gene matches: 7. In germline, CDR1 is LNHDA, CDR2 SQIVND (reference sequence). The CDR3 runs to 14 residues. DNA of the CDR3: TGTGCCAGTAGTTTGAGTAGCGGGTCAGAGACCCAGTACTTC. It translates to CASSLSSGSETQYF.

This chain links TRBV30 with TRBJ2-7; D might be TRBD2 (5 bases). Trimming took 2 bases from V and 2 from J, leaving 7 bases between them. This CDR3 region has 12 residues. Germline CDR1 GTSNPN, CDR2 SVGIG (reference sequence). The CDR3 nucleotides read TGTGCCTGGAGTCCGGGAACCTACGAGCAGTACTTC. Encoded protein: CAWSPGTYEQYF.

V usage is TRBV29-1 and J usage is TRBJ1-1; tentative D call: TRBD1 (6 bases). The CDR3 extends over 13 amino acids. From germline, CDR1 is SQVTM and CDR2 ANQGSEA. V was trimmed by 7 bases and J by 1 base, leaving 13 bases between them. The CDR3 bases are TGCAGCGGGGCAGGGGCCGAGAACACTGAAGCTTTCTTT. It is translated as CSGAGAENTEAFF.

V and J are TRBV27 and TRBJ1-1; TRBD1 might be the D (5 bases). V was cut by 6 bases and J by 6 bases, with 14 bases left in between. Germline values: CDR1 MNHEY, CDR2 SMNVEV (reference sequence). This CDR3 has 13 residues. The CDR3 spells CASSYGGSPEAFF. The CDR3, as DNA: TGTGCCAGCAGCTACGGGGGGAGCCCTGAAGCTTTCTTT.

The rearrangement links TRBV5-4 to TRBJ2-5, with D hard to call. Looked up from germline, CDR1 is SGHNT and CDR2 is YYREEE (reference sequence). The ends were cut back, 9 bases at V and 9 bases at J, with 24 bases in the middle. The CDR3 consists of 14 residues. The CDR3 DNA reads TGTGCCACCCATACGTTGGCTGGAAGTGGGCCCCAGTACTTC. Translating gives CATHTLAGSGPQYF.

This clone was counted a few times. Other DNA sequences in the sample encode the same CDR3. J is TRBJ1-3 and V is TRBV7-8; D gene unclear. CDR1 is SGHVS, CDR2 FQNEAQ, per germline. The CDR3 is 16 residues long. Trimming removed 2 bases from V and 0 bases from J, with 11 bases in between. Here the CDR3 reads CASSLNLIGSGNTIYF. The CDR3 DNA follows: TGTGCCAGCAGCTTAAACTTAATTGGCTCTGGAAACACCATATATTTT.

The count of this clone is one. This chain uses TRBV9 with TRBJ2-7; possible D gene TRBD1, 6 bases. CDR1 is SGDLS and CDR2 is YYNGEE in the germline V gene. V dropped 3 bases and J dropped 3 bases, with 19 bases sitting between them. The CDR3 spans 16 residues. CDR3 loop: CASSERDRDTLYEQYF. CDR3 bases: TGTGCCAGCAGCGAGCGAGACCGGGACACCCTCTACGAGCAGTACTTC.

A few counts support this clone. This chain connects TRBV5-1 to TRBJ1-1; D ambiguous. The germline V and J ends were trimmed by 4 bases and 5 bases, with 12 bases remaining between them. Germline assignment: CDR1 SGHRS and CDR2 YFSETQ. CDR3 size: 13 residues. CDR3 in DNA: TGCGCCAGCAGCCTAGAGAGAGGGACTGAAGCTTTCTTT. It encodes CASSLERGTEAFF.

The chain is built from TRBV28 and TRBJ2-7; 8 bases fit TRBD2. V lost 6 bases, J lost 3 bases, and 4 bases stayed unmatched. The CDR3 covers 13 residues. CDR1 is MDHEN, CDR2 SYDVKM, per germline. The chain's CDR3 is CASSPGRGYEQYF. The CDR3 bases are TGTGCCAGCAGCCCCGGGAGGGGCTACGAGCAGTACTTC.

This clone was observed a handful of times. This chain joins TRBV4-3 and TRBJ2-3; tentatively, D is TRBD2 (5 bases). The V end was cut by 3 bases, the J end by 2 bases, with 12 bases between. The CDR3 consists of 15 residues. Looked up from germline, CDR1 is LGHNA and CDR2 is YSLEER. The CDR3 DNA is TGCGCCAGCAGCCAGAGGGAGCCCATCACAGATACGCAGTATTTT. It codes for CASSQREPITDTQYF.

This clone was counted only a few times. The CDR3 reads CASSVGGGGDTEAFF. CDR3 nucleotide sequence: TGTGCCAGCAGTGTAGGTGGGGGGGGCGACACTGAAGCTTTCTTT. The V gene is TRBV6-1, the J gene TRBJ1-1, with a tentative D call TRBD1 (6 bases). Trimming shortened V by 4 bases and J by 3 bases, and 15 bases separated the two germline ends. In germline, CDR1 is MNHNS, CDR2 SASEGT. This CDR3 contains 15 residues.

The chain combines TRBV19 with TRBJ1-1; 8 nucleotides align to TRBD1. The germline CDR1 and CDR2 sequences are LNHDA and SQIVND (reference sequence). With 7 bases clipped from V and 6 bases from J, the junction kept 4 bases outside the gene matches. This CDR3 has 12 amino acids. In nucleotides, the CDR3 is TGTGCCAGTAAGCAGGGGGCAGCTGAAGCTTTCTTT. Its protein product is CASKQGAAEAFF. Full variable domain (rest looked up from reference TRBV19 and TRBJ1-1): DGGITQSPKYLFRKEGQNVTLSCEQNLNHDAMYWYRQDPGQGLRLIYYSQIVNDFQKGDIAEGYSVSREKKESFPLTVTSAQKNPTAFYLCASKQGAAEAFFGQGTRLTVV.

This chain connects TRBV5-1 to TRBJ2-1, with D maybe TRBD1 (6 bases). The length of the CDR3 is 17 residues. Per germline, CDR1 SGHRS and CDR2 YFSETQ. Trimming removed 4 bases at V and 0 bases at J, with 17 bases between. CDR3 protein: CASSIQGTGVSYNEQFF. The DNA for the CDR3 is TGCGCCAGCAGCATACAGGGTACCGGAGTCTCCTACAATGAGCAGTTCTTC.

V gene TRBV27 combines with J gene TRBJ2-7, with 11 bases identical to TRBD2. The V gene's germline CDR1 is MNHEY and CDR2 SMNVEV (reference sequence). The CDR3 spans 17 residues. With 2 bases clipped from V and 5 bases from J, the junction kept 11 bases outside the gene matches. The CDR3 here is CASSLIGLAGGDDEQYF. In DNA form, the CDR3 reads TGTGCCAGCAGTTTAATTGGGCTAGCGGGAGGTGACGACGAGCAGTACTTC.

This clone was detected only once. The chain is built from TRBV5-5 and TRBJ2-7; 8 bases match TRBD2. This CDR3 is 16 amino acids long. J lost 1 base, V lost 4 bases, and 10 bases had no gene match. From germline, CDR1 is SGHKS and CDR2 YYEKEE (reference sequence). The CDR3 nucleotides read TGTGCCAGCAGCCAAGAGATGGGGACTAGTTCCTACGAGCAGTACTTC. Protein sequence: CASSQEMGTSSYEQYF.

The chain links TRBV7-2 to TRBJ1-2, with 8 bases aligning to TRBD1. CDR3 length: 15 amino acids. V was pared by 3 bases and J by 3 bases, with 6 bases of the junction left unmatched. Germline V gene data show CDR1 as SGHTA and CDR2 as FQGNSA. CDR3 loop: CASSLGRGLYYGYTF. The CDR3, as DNA: TGTGCCAGCAGCTTGGGCAGGGGGCTTTACTATGGCTACACCTTC.

This clone was detected only a few times. The chain couples TRBV6-1 to TRBJ1-4; perhaps TRBD1 as D (5 bases). Germline CDR1 and CDR2: MNHNS and SASEGT. The ends were cut back, 6 bases at V and 13 bases at J, with 24 bases in the middle. This CDR3 comprises 15 residues. The CDR3, as DNA: TGTGCCAGCAGCTCCGTGGCAGGGTCACCGATGGGACTGTTTTTT. The encoded protein is CASSSVAGSPMGLFF.

The rearrangement uses TRBV5-1 and TRBJ2-1; 12 bases map to TRBD2. The CDR3 consists of 18 residues. Trimming removed 4 bases from V and 7 bases from J; junction bases left unmatched: 15. Germline V gives CDR1 SGHRS, CDR2 YFSETQ. The CDR3 is CASSLANLAGGPRNEQFF. The CDR3, as DNA: TGCGCCAGCAGCCTGGCCAATCTAGCGGGAGGGCCGAGGAATGAGCAGTTCTTC.

This chain uses TRBV18 with TRBJ2-2; D not certain. From germline, CDR1 is KGHSH and CDR2 LQKENI. The CDR3 is 16 residues long. Trimming took 4 bases from V and 2 from J, leaving 14 bases between them. CDR3 in amino acids: CASSRFPQTNTGELFF. CDR3 bases: TGTGCCAGCTCACGGTTTCCTCAGACTAACACCGGGGAGCTGTTTTTT.

The chain carries TRBV6-5 and TRBJ1-2; 8 bases line up with TRBD1. The length of the CDR3 is 14 residues. Trimming removed 2 bases from V and 8 bases from J; junction bases left unmatched: 7. Germline values: CDR1 MNHEY, CDR2 SVGAGI. CDR3 in DNA: TGTGCCAGCAGTTACACCCGGACAGGGAACGGCTACACCTTC. Translating it yields CASSYTRTGNGYTF.

The CDR3 reads CASSREARAYEQYF. CDR3 bases: TGTGCCAGCAGCAGGGAGGCAAGGGCCTACGAGCAGTACTTC. This sequence joins TRBV9 and TRBJ2-7, with D maybe TRBD2 (6 bases). The V end lost 4 bases, the J end lost 2 bases, and 13 bases lay between the germline ends. Germline V gives CDR1 SGDLS, CDR2 YYNGEE. The CDR3 has 14 residues.

The V and J genes are TRBV10-3 and TRBJ2-1; 10 nucleotides line up with TRBD2. Germline V CDR1 and CDR2: ENHRY, SYGVKD. CDR3 length: 15 amino acids. With V trimmed by 5 bases and J by 6 bases, 7 bases remained unmatched. The CDR3 is CAISPLLAGVNEQFF. The CDR3 region has the DNA TGTGCCATCAGTCCCCTGCTAGCGGGAGTCAATGAGCAGTTCTTC.

This sequence joins TRBV9 and TRBJ1-4; D is perhaps TRBD1 (6 bases). Looked up from germline, CDR1 is SGDLS and CDR2 is YYNGEE. The V and J ends lost 4 bases and 2 bases respectively, with 12 bases between them. The CDR3 is 15 residues long. The CDR3 DNA reads TGTGCCAGCAGCCTACAGGGTTTCACTAATGAAAAACTGTTTTTT. Protein product: CASSLQGFTNEKLFF.

Details on this clone: Germline and junction disagree at one end, which may indicate a read error. This rearrangement joins TRBV18 to TRBJ2-1; 7 positions agree with TRBD2. Germline V gene sequence: CDR1 KGHSH, CDR2 LQKENI. This CDR3 contains 16 residues. The CDR3 protein is CTSSPLGGEGRNEQFF. DNA for the CDR3: TGTACCAGCTCACCGTTGGGGGGGGAGGGCCGGAATGAGCAGTTCTTC.

V is TRBV9 and J is TRBJ2-1, with 8 bases aligning to TRBD2. Per the germline V gene, CDR1 is SGDLS and CDR2 is YYNGEE. With V trimmed by 4 bases and J by 9 bases, 9 bases remained unmatched. CDR3 size: 14 residues. The CDR3 spells CASSRAGGVSEQFF. The DNA for the CDR3 is TGTGCCAGCAGCAGGGCGGGAGGCGTGAGTGAGCAGTTCTTC. The full variable domain, in which reference TRBV9 and TRBJ2-1 provide the parts outside the CDR3, is DSGVTQTPKHLITATGQRVTLRCSPRSGDLSVYWYQQSLDQGLQFLIQYYNGEERAKGNILERFSAQQFPDLHSELNLSSLELGDSALYFCASSRAGGVSEQFFGPGTRLTVL.

The chain employs TRBV15 and TRBJ2-7, with 8 bases aligning to TRBD2. CDR1 and CDR2 (germline): LNHNV, YYDKDF (reference sequence). The trim removed 0 bases at V and 0 bases at J, leaving 7 bases unmatched. The CDR3 runs to 17 residues. This CDR3 reads CATSRESGSGSSYEQYF. DNA for the CDR3: TGTGCCACCAGCAGAGAATCGGGGAGCGGGAGCTCCTACGAGCAGTACTTC.

The sample holds a few counts of this clone. The V and J genes are TRBV29-1 and TRBJ2-2; maybe TRBD2 (6 bases). The germline gives CDR1 SQVTM, CDR2 ANQGSEA. CDR3 length equals 14 residues. The ends were cut back, 2 bases at V and 4 bases at J, with 11 bases in the middle. CDR3 in DNA: TGCAGCGTTGAATTAACGGGAGTCACCGGGGAGCTGTTTTTT. Amino acid sequence: CSVELTGVTGELFF.

This sequence joins TRBV29-1 and TRBJ2-7; D is possibly TRBD1 (5 bases). CDR1 and CDR2 (germline): SQVTM, ANQGSEA. Trimming took 6 bases from V and 2 from J, leaving 17 bases between them. This CDR3 has 14 residues. The CDR3 protein is CSVKETADPYEQYF. The DNA of the CDR3 is TGCAGCGTAAAGGAGACAGCAGATCCCTACGAGCAGTACTTC.

The count of this clone is one. The junction shows a germline mismatch at one end, possibly a read error. The V gene is TRBV7-9, the J gene TRBJ1-2; 11 nucleotides match TRBD1. The CDR3 contains 14 residues. Looked up from germline, CDR1 is SEHNR and CDR2 is FQNEAQ (reference sequence). The CDR3 DNA follows: TGTTCCAGCAGCTTGGACAGGGGGCACGATGGCTACACCTTC. Translated, it gives CSSSLDRGHDGYTF.

CDR3 DNA sequence: TGTGCCAGCAGACCAGCGGGAGAGGGAGAGACCCAGTACTTC. Its protein is CASRPAGEGETQYF. The rearrangement joins TRBV5-4 to TRBJ2-5; TRBD2 matches 8 bases. The length of the CDR3 is 14 residues. Germline V lookup: CDR1 SGHNT, CDR2 YYREEE (reference sequence). The trim removed 5 bases at V and 4 bases at J, leaving 7 bases unmatched.